This is a list of T cell receptor beta chains from one sample in a study of cytomegalovirus exposure and HLA in healthy donors. TCRdb's table, derived via immunoSEQ multiplex PCR, lists solely in-frame clones and lacks some. Its table lists 65,000 to 90,000 clones. Material for sequencing was PBMCs. These receptors all stem from a female donor in good health and CMV-seropositive. Each CDR3 is given with its conserved first and last residue. The order of the fields is J gene, V gene, D gene, CDR3 protein, CDR3 DNA. A D gene is named only where the DNA matches it firmly.

j_call: TRBJ1-6; v_call: TRBV11-2; d_call: NA; cdr3_aa: CASSPTGKRSPLHF; cdr3_nt: TGTGCCAGCAGCCCAACAGGGAAACGGTCACCCCTCCACTTT
j_call: TRBJ1-2; v_call: TRBV15; d_call: NA; cdr3_aa: CATSRDPGEGYTF; cdr3_nt: TGTGCCACCAGCAGAGATCCAGGGGAGGGCTACACCTTC
j_call: TRBJ2-7; v_call: TRBV28; d_call: NA; cdr3_aa: CASSPQDGQYF; cdr3_nt: TGTGCCAGCAGTCCACAGGACGGGCAGTACTTC
j_call: TRBJ1-1; v_call: TRBV9; d_call: NA; cdr3_aa: CASSVVAGGNTEAFF; cdr3_nt: TGTGCCAGCAGCGTTGTGGCGGGGGGAAACACTGAAGCTTTCTTT
j_call: TRBJ2-1; v_call: TRBV19; d_call: NA; cdr3_aa: CASSTQIQGNEQFF; cdr3_nt: TGTGCCAGTAGTACTCAAATACAGGGCAATGAGCAGTTCTTC
j_call: TRBJ2-2; v_call: TRBV6-5; d_call: NA; cdr3_aa: CASNPRTENTGELFF; cdr3_nt: TGTGCCAGCAACCCACGGACAGAAAACACCGGGGAGCTGTTTTTT
j_call: TRBJ1-4; v_call: TRBV23-1; d_call: NA; cdr3_aa: CASSRRPGRGEKLFF; cdr3_nt: TGCGCCAGCAGTCGGAGGCCCGGGAGGGGTGAAAAACTGTTTTTT
j_call: TRBJ2-1; v_call: TRBV7-9; d_call: NA; cdr3_aa: CAEARGAYNEQFF; cdr3_nt: TGTGCTGAAGCCCGAGGAGCGTACAATGAGCAGTTCTTC
j_call: TRBJ2-7; v_call: TRBV18; d_call: TRBD1; cdr3_aa: CASSLGTGDFYEQYF; cdr3_nt: TGTGCCAGCTCACTAGGGACAGGGGACTTCTACGAGCAGTACTTC
j_call: TRBJ1-2; v_call: TRBV6-5; d_call: TRBD1; cdr3_aa: CASSDLQGLPGYTF; cdr3_nt: TGTGCCAGCAGCGATCTACAGGGGCTCCCTGGCTACACCTTC
j_call: TRBJ1-1; v_call: TRBV29-1; d_call: NA; cdr3_aa: CSVGGVMNTEAFF; cdr3_nt: TGCAGCGTGGGTGGAGTCATGAACACTGAAGCTTTCTTT
j_call: TRBJ2-2; v_call: TRBV14; d_call: TRBD1; cdr3_aa: CASSAGQGFGPGELFF; cdr3_nt: TGTGCCAGCAGCGCGGGACAGGGGTTTGGTCCCGGGGAGCTGTTTTTT
j_call: TRBJ1-1; v_call: TRBV18; d_call: TRBD1; cdr3_aa: CASSPRQGRDTETFF; cdr3_nt: TGTGCCAGCTCACCCCGACAGGGCCGGGACACTGAAACTTTCTTT
j_call: TRBJ2-5; v_call: TRBV30; d_call: TRBD2; cdr3_aa: CAWSGGGRVKGETQYF; cdr3_nt: TGTGCCTGGAGTGGAGGCGGGAGGGTGAAGGGAGAGACCCAGTACTTC
j_call: TRBJ1-1; v_call: TRBV25-1; d_call: NA; cdr3_aa: CASRSTLRTYNTEAFF; cdr3_nt: TGTGCCAGCAGATCGACCCTTAGGACATACAACACTGAAGCTTTCTTT
j_call: TRBJ1-6; v_call: TRBV6-5; d_call: NA; cdr3_aa: CASRSGTGNNSPLHF; cdr3_nt: TGTGCCAGCAGGAGCGGTACAGGGAATAATTCACCCCTCCACTTT
j_call: TRBJ2-7; v_call: TRBV6-5; d_call: NA; cdr3_aa: CASSYSMGHQSYEQYF; cdr3_nt: TGTGCCAGCAGTTACTCGATGGGACACCAATCCTACGAGCAGTACTTC
j_call: TRBJ2-2; v_call: TRBV2; d_call: NA; cdr3_aa: CASSEGGRQPGELFF; cdr3_nt: TGTGCCAGCAGTGAGGGAGGTCGACAGCCCGGGGAGCTGTTTTTT
j_call: TRBJ1-3; v_call: TRBV7-3; d_call: NA; cdr3_aa: CASSLDQGRTIYF; cdr3_nt: TGTGCCAGCAGCTTAGATCAGGGTCGCACCATATATTTT
j_call: TRBJ2-7; v_call: TRBV5-4; d_call: TRBD1; cdr3_aa: CASSLDGKGGHEQYF; cdr3_nt: TGTGCCAGCAGCTTAGATGGGAAAGGGGGCCACGAGCAGTACTTC
j_call: TRBJ1-1; v_call: TRBV7-2; d_call: TRBD1; cdr3_aa: CASSSRPGGQDTEAFF; cdr3_nt: TGTGCCAGCAGCTCACGCCCCGGGGGACAGGACACTGAAGCTTTCTTT
j_call: TRBJ1-5; v_call: TRBV19; d_call: TRBD1; cdr3_aa: CASSITGDQPQHF; cdr3_nt: TGTGCCAGTAGTATAACAGGGGACCAGCCCCAGCATTTT
j_call: TRBJ2-7; v_call: TRBV6-5; d_call: NA; cdr3_aa: CASNNPAAPNEQYF; cdr3_nt: TGTGCCAGCAACAACCCGGCGGCACCCAACGAGCAGTACTTC
j_call: TRBJ2-7; v_call: TRBV7-9; d_call: NA; cdr3_aa: CASSLGEQSYEQYF; cdr3_nt: TGTGCCAGCAGCTTAGGCGAACAGTCCTACGAGCAGTACTTC
j_call: TRBJ2-5; v_call: TRBV7-2; d_call: NA; cdr3_aa: CASSGRHQETQYF; cdr3_nt: TGTGCCAGCAGCGGGCGCCACCAAGAGACCCAGTACTTC
j_call: TRBJ1-6; v_call: TRBV15; d_call: TRBD1; cdr3_aa: CATSRPGTGFSPLHF; cdr3_nt: TGTGCCACCAGCAGGCCCGGGACAGGATTTTCACCCCTCCACTTT
j_call: TRBJ1-2; v_call: TRBV7-8; d_call: TRBD1; cdr3_aa: CASSTRTGNYGYTF; cdr3_nt: TGTGCCAGCAGCACCAGGACAGGGAACTATGGCTACACCTTC
j_call: TRBJ2-7; v_call: TRBV5-1; d_call: NA; cdr3_aa: CASSLVRGSEQYF; cdr3_nt: TGCGCCAGCAGCTTGGTACGGGGTTCCGAGCAGTACTTC
j_call: TRBJ1-1; v_call: TRBV28; d_call: NA; cdr3_aa: CASTPYMNTEAFF; cdr3_nt: TGTGCCAGCACACCTTACATGAACACTGAAGCTTTCTTT
j_call: TRBJ2-3; v_call: TRBV19; d_call: NA; cdr3_aa: CASSVQTSSNTQYF; cdr3_nt: TGTGCCAGTAGTGTACAGACTAGTTCGAATACGCAGTATTTT
j_call: TRBJ1-2; v_call: TRBV27; d_call: TRBD1; cdr3_aa: CASSLIGGENYGYTF; cdr3_nt: TGTGCCAGCAGTTTAATAGGGGGCGAGAACTATGGCTACACCTTC
j_call: TRBJ1-1; v_call: TRBV28; d_call: NA; cdr3_aa: CATERSGTEAFF; cdr3_nt: TGTGCCACCGAACGGTCGGGCACTGAAGCTTTCTTT
j_call: TRBJ1-3; v_call: TRBV6-5; d_call: TRBD1; cdr3_aa: CASRTTGGNTIYF; cdr3_nt: TGTGCCAGCAGAACGACAGGGGGAAACACCATATATTTT
j_call: TRBJ2-7; v_call: TRBV5-8; d_call: TRBD1; cdr3_aa: CASSSQGSYEQYF; cdr3_nt: TGTGCCAGCAGCTCACAGGGGAGCTACGAGCAGTACTTC
j_call: TRBJ2-7; v_call: TRBV28; d_call: NA; cdr3_aa: CASSLTGGQLPYEQYF; cdr3_nt: TGTGCCAGCAGTTTAACCGGGGGACAGCTACCTTACGAGCAGTACTTC
j_call: TRBJ1-6; v_call: TRBV5-4; d_call: NA; cdr3_aa: CASSDNREHSPLHF; cdr3_nt: TGTGCCAGCAGCGATAACAGGGAACATTCACCCCTCCACTTT
j_call: TRBJ2-6; v_call: TRBV7-6; d_call: TRBD2; cdr3_aa: CASSLGAGVQLSGANVLTF; cdr3_nt: TGTGCCAGCAGCTTAGGGGCGGGAGTCCAACTGTCTGGGGCCAACGTCCTGACTTTC
j_call: TRBJ2-7; v_call: TRBV30; d_call: NA; cdr3_aa: CAWSLGTGIDEQYF; cdr3_nt: TGTGCCTGGAGTTTAGGTACGGGGATAGACGAGCAGTACTTC
j_call: TRBJ1-1; v_call: TRBV7-9; d_call: NA; cdr3_aa: CASSPYGQNTEAFF; cdr3_nt: TGTGCCAGCAGCCCATACGGACAGAACACTGAAGCTTTCTTT
j_call: TRBJ2-1; v_call: TRBV5-8; d_call: TRBD2; cdr3_aa: CASSWSGGSPYNEQFF; cdr3_nt: TGTGCCAGCAGCTGGTCGGGAGGGAGCCCCTACAATGAGCAGTTCTTC
j_call: TRBJ2-1; v_call: TRBV5-1; d_call: TRBD2; cdr3_aa: CASSLGGSGSWNEQFF; cdr3_nt: TGCGCCAGCAGCTTGGGTGGTAGCGGGAGTTGGAATGAGCAGTTCTTC
j_call: TRBJ2-6; v_call: TRBV6-5; d_call: NA; cdr3_aa: CASSSPGVGANVLTF; cdr3_nt: TGTGCCAGCAGTTCCCCAGGGGTTGGGGCCAACGTCCTGACTTTC
j_call: TRBJ1-2; v_call: TRBV6-5; d_call: TRBD1; cdr3_aa: CASSPTGDYGYTF; cdr3_nt: TGTGCCAGCAGTCCGACAGGGGACTATGGCTACACCTTC
j_call: TRBJ1-1; v_call: TRBV19; d_call: TRBD1; cdr3_aa: CASSIVRAGGYTEAFF; cdr3_nt: TGTGCCAGTAGTATAGTGAGGGCAGGGGGTTACACTGAAGCTTTCTTT
j_call: TRBJ2-7; v_call: TRBV4-1; d_call: NA; cdr3_aa: CASSQVGQGSYEQYF; cdr3_nt: TGCGCCAGCAGCCAAGTGGGACAAGGCTCCTACGAGCAGTACTTC
j_call: TRBJ1-1; v_call: TRBV5-1; d_call: NA; cdr3_aa: CASSLTRENTEAFF; cdr3_nt: TGCGCCAGCAGCTTGACCCGGGAGAACACTGAAGCTTTCTTT
j_call: TRBJ1-2; v_call: TRBV7-9; d_call: NA; cdr3_aa: CASESGEAGGYTF; cdr3_nt: TGTGCCAGCGAGAGCGGGGAGGCTGGAGGCTACACCTTC
j_call: TRBJ2-1; v_call: TRBV28; d_call: TRBD2; cdr3_aa: CASSLMLSVAGVYNEQFF; cdr3_nt: TGTGCCAGCAGTCTCATGTTGTCCGTAGCGGGAGTCTACAATGAGCAGTTCTTC
j_call: TRBJ1-1; v_call: TRBV4-3; d_call: TRBD1; cdr3_aa: CASSHGQGADTEAFF; cdr3_nt: TGCGCCAGCAGCCACGGACAGGGGGCGGACACTGAAGCTTTCTTT